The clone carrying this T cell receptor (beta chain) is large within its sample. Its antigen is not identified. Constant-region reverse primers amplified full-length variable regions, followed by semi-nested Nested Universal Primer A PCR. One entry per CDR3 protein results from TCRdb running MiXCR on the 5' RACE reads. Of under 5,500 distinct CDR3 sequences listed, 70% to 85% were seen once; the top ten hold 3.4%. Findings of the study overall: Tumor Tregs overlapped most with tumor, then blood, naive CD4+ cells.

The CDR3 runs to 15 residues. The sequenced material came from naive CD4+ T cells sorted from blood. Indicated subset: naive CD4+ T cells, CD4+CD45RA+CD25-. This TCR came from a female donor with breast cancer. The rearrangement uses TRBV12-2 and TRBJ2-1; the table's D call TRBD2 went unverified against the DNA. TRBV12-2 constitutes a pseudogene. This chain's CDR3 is CASRRTSGGASEQFF. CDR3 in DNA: TGTGCAAGTCGCAGAACTAGCGGGGGGGCCAGTGAGCAGTTCTTC.